This note documents a single TCR beta chain sequence. The data were taken from a study of blood T cell repertoires in COVID-19. The CDR3 length is 14 residues. With 4 bases clipped from V and 5 bases from J, the junction kept 3 bases outside the gene matches. The germline gives CDR1 SGHTA, CDR2 FQGNSA. This table comes from immunoSEQ multiplex PCR, and its TCRdb copy is limited to in-frame clones, with some not included. In the table there are about 70,000 clones, around 75% of which are singletons. The rearrangement joins TRBV7-2 to TRBJ2-2; 8 positions agree with TRBD1. The material sequenced was peripheral blood. The receptor was derived from a man between 65 and 85 years old with acute or convalescent COVID-19. CDR3 in amino acids: CASSSRTGTGELFF. The CDR3 coding sequence is TGTGCCAGCAGCTCGCGGACAGGGACCGGGGAGCTGTTTTTT.